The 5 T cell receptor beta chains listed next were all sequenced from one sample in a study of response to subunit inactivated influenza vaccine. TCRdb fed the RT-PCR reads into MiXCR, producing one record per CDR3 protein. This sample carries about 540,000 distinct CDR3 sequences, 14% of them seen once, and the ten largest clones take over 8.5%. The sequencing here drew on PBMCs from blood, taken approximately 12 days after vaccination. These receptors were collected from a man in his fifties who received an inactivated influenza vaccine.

The CDR3 protein is CSATRGRSNQPQHF. The CDR3 region has the DNA TGCAGTGCTACCAGGGGTCGGAGCAATCAGCCCCAGCATTTT. The chain has TRBV20-1 and TRBJ1-5; D perhaps matches TRBD1 (6 bases). Germline V gene data show CDR1 as DFQATT and CDR2 as SNEGSKA (reference sequence). The ends were cut back, 4 bases at V and 1 base at J, with 11 bases in the middle. This CDR3 is built from 14 residues.

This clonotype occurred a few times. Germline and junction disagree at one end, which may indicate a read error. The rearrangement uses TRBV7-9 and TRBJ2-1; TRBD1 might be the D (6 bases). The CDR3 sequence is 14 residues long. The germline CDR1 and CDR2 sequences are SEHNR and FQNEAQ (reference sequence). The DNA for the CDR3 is TGTGCCAGCAGCGCGAAATCCGGGACATCGCCGCCCCTCTTC. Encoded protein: CASSAKSGTSPPLF.

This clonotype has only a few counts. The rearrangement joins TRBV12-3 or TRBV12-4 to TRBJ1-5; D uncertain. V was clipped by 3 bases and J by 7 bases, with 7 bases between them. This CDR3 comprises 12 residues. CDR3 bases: TGTGCCAGCAGTTTTGCGGGGCAGCCCCAGCATTTT. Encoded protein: CASSFAGQPQHF.

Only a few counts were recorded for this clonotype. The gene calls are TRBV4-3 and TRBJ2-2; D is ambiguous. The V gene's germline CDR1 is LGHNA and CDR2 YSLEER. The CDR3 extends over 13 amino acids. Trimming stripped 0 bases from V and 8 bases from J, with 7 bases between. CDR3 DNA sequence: TGCGCCAGCAGCCAAGATTATTGGGGGGAGCTGTTTTTT. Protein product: CASSQDYWGELFF.

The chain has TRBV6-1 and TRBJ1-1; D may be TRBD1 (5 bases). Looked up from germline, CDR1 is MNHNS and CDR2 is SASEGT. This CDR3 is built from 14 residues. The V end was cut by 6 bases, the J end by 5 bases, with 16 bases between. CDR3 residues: CASSIQGFRTEAFF. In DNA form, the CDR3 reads TGTGCCAGCAGCATTCAGGGTTTCAGGACTGAAGCTTTCTTT.